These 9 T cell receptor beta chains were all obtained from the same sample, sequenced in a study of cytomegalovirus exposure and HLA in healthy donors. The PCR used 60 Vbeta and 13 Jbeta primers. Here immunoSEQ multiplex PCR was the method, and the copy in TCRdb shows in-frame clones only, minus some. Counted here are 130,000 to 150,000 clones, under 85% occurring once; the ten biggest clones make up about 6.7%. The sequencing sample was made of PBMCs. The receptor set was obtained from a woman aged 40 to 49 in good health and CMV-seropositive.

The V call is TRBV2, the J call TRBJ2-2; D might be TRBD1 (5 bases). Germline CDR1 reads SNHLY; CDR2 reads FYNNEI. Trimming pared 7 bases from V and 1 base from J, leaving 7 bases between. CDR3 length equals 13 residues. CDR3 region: CASIRGNTGELFF. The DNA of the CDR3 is TGTGCCAGCATTAGGGGGAACACCGGGGAGCTGTTTTTT.

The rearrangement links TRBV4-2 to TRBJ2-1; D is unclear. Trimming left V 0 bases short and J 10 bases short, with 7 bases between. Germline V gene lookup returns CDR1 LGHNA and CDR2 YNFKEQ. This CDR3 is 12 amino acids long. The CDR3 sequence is CASSQDHWEQFF. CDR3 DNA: TGTGCCAGCAGCCAAGATCACTGGGAGCAGTTCTTC.

Here the CDR3 DNA reads TGTGCCAGCAGCGCCGACTGGACAACTAATGAAAAACTGTTTTTT. This encodes CASSADWTTNEKLFF. This chain links TRBV5-5 with TRBJ1-4; D is ambiguous. V lost 4 bases to trimming and J lost 0 bases, with 10 bases between them. Per the germline V gene, CDR1 is SGHKS and CDR2 is YYEKEE (reference sequence). The CDR3 is made up of 15 amino acids.

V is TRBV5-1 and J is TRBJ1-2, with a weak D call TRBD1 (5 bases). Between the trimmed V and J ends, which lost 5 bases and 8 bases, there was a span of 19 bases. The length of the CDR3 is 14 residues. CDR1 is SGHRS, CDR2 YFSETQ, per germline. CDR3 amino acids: CASSQTGDVRGYTF. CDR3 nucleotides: TGCGCCAGCAGTCAAACGGGGGATGTTCGAGGCTACACCTTC.

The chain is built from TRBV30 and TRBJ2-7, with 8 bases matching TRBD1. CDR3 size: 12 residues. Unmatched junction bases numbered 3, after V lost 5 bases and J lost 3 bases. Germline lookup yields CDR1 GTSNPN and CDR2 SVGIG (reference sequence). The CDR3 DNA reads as TGTGCCTGGGACGGGACAGGCTACGAGCAGTACTTC. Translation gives CAWDGTGYEQYF.

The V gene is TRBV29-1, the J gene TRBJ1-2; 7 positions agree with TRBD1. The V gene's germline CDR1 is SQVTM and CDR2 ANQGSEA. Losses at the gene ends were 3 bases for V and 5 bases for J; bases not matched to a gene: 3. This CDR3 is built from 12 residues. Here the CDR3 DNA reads TGCAGCGTTGAGCAGGGGGGATATGGCTACACCTTC. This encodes CSVEQGGYGYTF.

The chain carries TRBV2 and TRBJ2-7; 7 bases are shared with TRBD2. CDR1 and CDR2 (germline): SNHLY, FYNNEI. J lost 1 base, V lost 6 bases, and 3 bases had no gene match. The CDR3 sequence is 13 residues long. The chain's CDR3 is CASSRTRSYEQYF. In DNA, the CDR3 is TGTGCCAGCAGCCGGACTAGATCCTACGAGCAGTACTTC.

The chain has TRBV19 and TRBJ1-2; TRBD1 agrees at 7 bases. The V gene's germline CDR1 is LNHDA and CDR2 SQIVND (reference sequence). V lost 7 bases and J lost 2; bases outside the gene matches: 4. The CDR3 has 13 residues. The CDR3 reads CASTGQPNYGYTF. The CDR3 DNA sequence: TGTGCCAGTACGGGACAGCCGAACTATGGCTACACCTTC.

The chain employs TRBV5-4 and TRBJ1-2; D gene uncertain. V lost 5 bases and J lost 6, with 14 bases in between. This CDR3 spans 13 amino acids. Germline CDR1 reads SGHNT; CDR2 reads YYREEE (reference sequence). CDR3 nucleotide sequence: TGTGCCAGCAGTCCCGGGGTCCAAAATGGCTACACCTTC. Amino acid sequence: CASSPGVQNGYTF.